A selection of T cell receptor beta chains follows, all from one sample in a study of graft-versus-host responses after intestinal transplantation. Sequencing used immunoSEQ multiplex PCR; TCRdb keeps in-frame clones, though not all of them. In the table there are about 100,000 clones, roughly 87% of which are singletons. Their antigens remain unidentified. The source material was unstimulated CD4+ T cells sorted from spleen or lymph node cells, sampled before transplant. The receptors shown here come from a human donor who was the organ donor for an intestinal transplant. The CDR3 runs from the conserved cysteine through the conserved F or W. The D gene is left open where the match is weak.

CDR3nt: TGTGCCAGCAGTTCCGGACAGGGGCTCTATGGCTACACCTTC; CDR3aa: CASSSGQGLYGYTF; j_gene: TRBJ1-2; v_gene: TRBV6-5; d_gene: TRBD1
CDR3nt: TGTGCCAGCAGCTTTAGGGGTGGTAGCACAGATACGCAGTATTTT; CDR3aa: CASSFRGGSTDTQYF; j_gene: TRBJ2-3; v_gene: TRBV5-6; d_gene: .
CDR3nt: TGTGCCACATCAGGGGGCACTGAAGCTTTCTTT; CDR3aa: CATSGGTEAFF; j_gene: TRBJ1-1; v_gene: TRBV19; d_gene: TRBD1
CDR3nt: TGTGCCAGCAGCTTAACGATGGGGAAATCCAATGAGCAGTTCTTC; CDR3aa: CASSLTMGKSNEQFF; j_gene: TRBJ2-1; v_gene: TRBV7-3; d_gene: .
CDR3nt: TGTGCCAGCAGTTTAGTCCAAGGGTATGGCTACACCTTC; CDR3aa: CASSLVQGYGYTF; j_gene: TRBJ1-2; v_gene: TRBV28; d_gene: .
CDR3nt: TGTGCCAGCAGCAATACAGAGGACACCAAATCCCATGGAAACACCATATATTTT; CDR3aa: CASSNTEDTKSHGNTIYF; j_gene: TRBJ1-3; v_gene: TRBV21-1; d_gene: .
CDR3nt: TGTGCCAGCAGTGAAGCGCTGGGCGGGGGAATTGAGCAGTTCTTC; CDR3aa: CASSEALGGGIEQFF; j_gene: TRBJ2-1; v_gene: TRBV2; d_gene: TRBD2
CDR3nt: TGTGCCAGCAGCTTGGGACACATCCAAGAGACCCAGTACTTC; CDR3aa: CASSLGHIQETQYF; j_gene: TRBJ2-5; v_gene: TRBV7-7; d_gene: .
CDR3nt: TGTGCCTGGAAATCAAACAGGGGGCATGGCTACACCTTC; CDR3aa: CAWKSNRGHGYTF; j_gene: TRBJ1-2; v_gene: TRBV30; d_gene: TRBD1
CDR3nt: TGTGCCTGGAGTCAGGAGGGGTACACAGATACGCAGTATTTT; CDR3aa: CAWSQEGYTDTQYF; j_gene: TRBJ2-3; v_gene: TRBV30; d_gene: .
CDR3nt: TGTGCCAGCAGCTTGGCGGTAGCCTTTAACTATGGCTACACCTTC; CDR3aa: CASSLAVAFNYGYTF; j_gene: TRBJ1-2; v_gene: TRBV5-5; d_gene: .
CDR3nt: TGTGCCAGCAGTTTACTTATCGGCGGTGGGGCCAACGTCCTGACTTTC; CDR3aa: CASSLLIGGGANVLTF; j_gene: TRBJ2-6; v_gene: TRBV27; d_gene: .